Below are 29 T cell receptor beta chains sequenced from a single sample in a study of early T cells in non-severe SARS-CoV-2 infection. Each CDR3 protein gets one entry after TCRdb re-called the 5' RACE reads with MiXCR. The sample holds around 70,000 distinct CDR3 sequences, roughly 10% seen once. Sample: whole blood. These receptor sequences come from an adult who was a healthcare worker with PCR-confirmed SARS-CoV-2 infection or an uninfected control (not recorded which).

This clonotype was observed at least ten times. The rearrangement joins TRBV5-4 to TRBJ2-2; TRBD1 agrees at 8 bases. The CDR3 is 15 amino acids. Trimming at V came to 3 bases and at J to 3 bases, leaving 4 bases not matched to a gene. CDR1 and CDR2 from the germline V gene are SGHNT and YYREEE (reference sequence). CDR3 DNA: TGTGCCAGCAGCTCGGGGACAGGCGACACCGGGGAGCTGTTTTTT. Protein sequence: CASSSGTGDTGELFF.

This clonotype was counted ten times or more. The rearrangement links TRBV20-1 to TRBJ1-2, with 7 bases fitting TRBD1. The CDR3 is 13 amino acids. Germline-derived CDR1 and CDR2 are DFQATT and SNEGSKA (reference sequence). J lost 2 bases, V lost 6 bases, and 6 bases had no gene match. CDR3 coding DNA: TGCAGTGCACCCTTGGACAGGAACTATGGCTACACCTTC. Translating gives CSAPLDRNYGYTF.

The table lists this clonotype with many counts. The chain couples TRBV7-3 to TRBJ1-5; possible D gene TRBD1, 5 bases. Per germline, CDR1 SGHTA and CDR2 FQGTGA. CDR3 length: 13 residues. With 2 bases removed from V and 7 bases from J, the gap between germline ends came to 9 bases. The DNA for the CDR3 is TGTGCCAGCAGCTTATCCGGGGGACAGCCCCAGCATTTT. Translated: CASSLSGGQPQHF.

This clonotype appeared a few times. The J gene is TRBJ2-7, the V gene TRBV29-1; 9 bases are a match to TRBD1. Germline V gives CDR1 SQVTM, CDR2 ANQGSEA. V was pared by 2 bases and J by 12 bases, with 5 bases of the junction left unmatched. This CDR3 contains 11 residues. CDR3 loop: CSVERQGGTYF. The DNA of the CDR3 is TGCAGCGTTGAAAGACAGGGGGGTACGTACTTC.

This clonotype was observed many times. The chain has TRBV12-3 or TRBV12-4 and TRBJ1-5, with TRBD1 matching over 8 bases. The junction had 3 bases not matched to a gene; V was cut back by 5 bases and J by 6 bases. This CDR3 comprises 13 residues. The CDR3 here is CASSLDRAQPQHF. For the CDR3, the DNA is TGTGCCAGCAGTCTGGACAGGGCTCAGCCCCAGCATTTT.

This clonotype came up a few times. This chain links TRBV5-1 with TRBJ2-3; D gene uncertain. There are 15 residues in the CDR3. Germline CDR1 SGHRS, CDR2 YFSETQ. V dropped 0 bases and J dropped 2 bases, with 10 bases sitting between them. The CDR3 DNA follows: TGCGCCAGCAGCTTGGGAGCAGCTGTCACAGATACGCAGTATTTT. Protein sequence: CASSLGAAVTDTQYF. Variable domain in full (rest from reference TRBV5-1 and TRBJ2-3): KAGVTQTPRYLIKTRGQQVTLSCSPISGHRSVSWYQQTPGQGLQFLFEYFSETQRNKGNFPGRFSGRQFSNSRSEMNVSTLELGDSALYLCASSLGAAVTDTQYFGPGTRLTVL.

Concerning this clonotype: Germline is not matched at one junction end, which may reflect a read error. The genes are TRBV7-2 and TRBJ1-6; perhaps TRBD1 as D (5 bases). CDR3 length equals 13 residues. Germline V CDR1 and CDR2: SGHTA, FQGNSA. The CDR3: CASSIAGHSPLHF. The CDR3 DNA reads TGTGCCAGCAGCATAGCAGGGCATTCACCCCTCCACTTT.

This clonotype has more than one count but fewer than ten. The chain couples TRBV9 to TRBJ1-6; TRBD1 is a possible D gene (5 bases). V shed 4 bases and J shed 7 bases, with 12 bases lying between them. Germline loops: CDR1 SGDLS, CDR2 YYNGEE. The CDR3 contains 14 residues. The CDR3 DNA reads as TGTGCCAGCAGCCCCGGGACGGAGAATTCACCCCTCCACTTT. Its translation is CASSPGTENSPLHF.

This sequence joins TRBV7-2 and TRBJ2-1; 11 positions agree with TRBD2. Germline CDR1 is SGHTA and CDR2 is FQGNSA. The CDR3 has 19 amino acids. The ends lost 5 bases at V and 6 bases at J; junction bases unmatched: 18. The CDR3 bases are TGTGCCAGCAGCCCACGAGGGCCGCGTAGCGGGAGGGGGGGCAATGAGCAGTTCTTC. Its translation: CASSPRGPRSGRGGNEQFF.

V is TRBV29-1 and J is TRBJ2-5, with 7 bases lining up with TRBD2. V was clipped by 3 bases and J by 4 bases; unmatched bases: 5. Per germline, CDR1 SQVTM and CDR2 ANQGSEA. This CDR3 spans 13 amino acids. CDR3 loop: CSVELLAAETQYF. The CDR3 DNA is TGCAGCGTTGAGCTTCTAGCGGCAGAGACCCAGTACTTC. Drawing the rest from reference TRBV29-1 and TRBJ2-5, the complete variable domain is SAVISQKPSRDICQRGTSLTIQCQVDSQVTMMFWYRQQPGQSLTLIATANQGSEATYESGFVIDKFPISRPNLTFSTLTVSNMSPEDSSIYLCSVELLAAETQYFGPGTRLLVL.

This clonotype was seen at least ten times. The genes are TRBV11-2 and TRBJ2-3; D uncertain. V lost 5 bases, J lost 8 bases, and 11 bases lay in between. This CDR3 has 12 amino acids. The germline V gene encodes CDR1 SGHAT and CDR2 FQNNGV. The CDR3 reads CASSPAPATQYF. CDR3 in DNA: TGTGCCAGCAGCCCAGCGCCCGCTACGCAGTATTTT.

This clonotype occurred many times. The chain couples TRBV6-4 to TRBJ2-6, with a possible D match to TRBD2 (6 bases). The germline V gene has CDR1 MRHNA and CDR2 SNTAGT. V dropped 0 bases and J dropped 0 bases, with 6 bases sitting between them. This CDR3 is 16 amino acids long. For the CDR3, the DNA is TGTGCCAGCAGTGACTCGACTAGCTCTGGGGCCAACGTCCTGACTTTC. Its protein product is CASSDSTSSGANVLTF.

The chain carries TRBV4-3 and TRBJ2-7; 10 nucleotides agree with TRBD2. Germline lookup yields CDR1 LGHNA and CDR2 YSLEER. The CDR3 consists of 16 residues. V lost 0 bases, J lost 5 bases, and 7 bases stayed unmatched. Here the CDR3 reads CASSQEWASGSHEQYF. The CDR3 coding sequence is TGCGCCAGCAGCCAAGAGTGGGCTAGCGGGAGCCACGAGCAGTACTTC.

This clonotype was detected only a few times. J is TRBJ2-7 and V is TRBV29-1; D possibly corresponds to TRBD1 (6 bases). With 6 bases removed from V and 3 bases from J, the gap between germline ends came to 15 bases. This CDR3 region has 13 residues. CDR1 SQVTM and CDR2 ANQGSEA come from the germline V gene. This chain's CDR3 is CSVSGQSIYEQYF. In nucleotides, the CDR3 is TGCAGCGTGTCCGGACAGTCGATCTACGAGCAGTACTTC.

Remarks on this clonotype: One end of the junction is discordant with germline, which a read error may explain. The chain employs TRBV7-2 and TRBJ2-5; tentatively, D is TRBD1 (7 bases). CDR1 is SGHTA and CDR2 is FQGNSA in the germline V gene. This CDR3 has 14 amino acids. In DNA, the CDR3 is TGTGCCAGCAGCTCACGGGACAGCCGGGGGACCCAGTCCTTC. Protein: CASSSRDSRGTQSF.

The V gene is TRBV7-2, the J gene TRBJ2-3, with 9 nucleotides matching TRBD2. In germline, CDR1 is SGHTA, CDR2 FQGNSA. The CDR3 sequence is 14 residues long. Unmatched junction bases numbered 4, after V lost 5 bases and J lost 4 bases. The DNA of the CDR3 is TGTGCCAGCAGCCCGGGACTAGCATCAGATACGCAGTATTTT. Residues: CASSPGLASDTQYF.

Ten or more counts support this clonotype. CDR3 nucleotides: TGTGCCAGCAGTGAAACGCCGGGACAGGTCTACGAGCAGTACTTC. As protein: CASSETPGQVYEQYF. The chain carries TRBV2 and TRBJ2-7; 8 positions agree with TRBD1. The CDR3 covers 15 residues. The V and J ends lost 2 bases and 3 bases, in that order; junction bases with no gene match: 6. Germline lookup yields CDR1 SNHLY and CDR2 FYNNEI.

In this sample, this clonotype turned up many times. The chain uses TRBV25-1 and TRBJ2-3; D gene unclear. Germline assignment: CDR1 MGHDK and CDR2 SYGVNS. There are 13 residues in the CDR3. With 2 bases removed from V and 1 base from J, the gap between germline ends came to 4 bases. The CDR3: CASSEVGTDTQYF. CDR3 coding DNA: TGTGCCAGCAGTGAAGTTGGCACAGATACGCAGTATTTT.

This clonotype turned up a few times. V gene TRBV27 combines with J gene TRBJ1-4; D possibly corresponds to TRBD1 (5 bases). The CDR3 contains 15 residues. With 4 bases removed from V and 5 bases from J, the gap between germline ends came to 14 bases. Germline CDR1 MNHEY, CDR2 SMNVEV (reference sequence). CDR3 sequence: CASSWGEGRNEKLFF. CDR3 bases: TGTGCCAGCAGTTGGGGGGAAGGGAGAAATGAAAAACTGTTTTTT.

This clonotype was seen a few times. V is TRBV5-1 and J is TRBJ2-5; 11 bases line up with TRBD1. CDR1 and CDR2 from the germline V gene are SGHRS and YFSETQ. Germline trimming cut 4 bases from V and 4 bases from J; bases unmatched to any gene: 6. The CDR3 consists of 15 residues. The CDR3 nucleotides read TGCGCCAGCAGCACCGGACAGGGGGCCGGAGAGACCCAGTACTTC. It specifies CASSTGQGAGETQYF.

This clonotype was counted ten times or more. The chain has TRBV5-1 and TRBJ2-7, with D hard to call. The CDR3 sequence is 11 residues long. Trimming shortened V by 4 bases and J by 0 bases, and 2 bases separated the two germline ends. CDR1 is SGHRS, CDR2 YFSETQ, per germline. The CDR3: CASSVSYEQYF. The DNA of the CDR3 is TGCGCCAGCAGCGTCTCCTACGAGCAGTACTTC.

This rearrangement joins TRBV4-3 to TRBJ2-3, with 7 bases identical to TRBD2. V dropped 2 bases and J dropped 0; count of bases not matched to a gene: 5. CDR1 is LGHNA, CDR2 YSLEER, per germline. This CDR3 region has 16 residues. The CDR3 sequence: CASSQSQAGSTDTQYF. In DNA form, the CDR3 reads TGCGCCAGCAGCCAAAGCCAAGCGGGGAGCACAGATACGCAGTATTTT.

The chain carries TRBV7-8 and TRBJ2-1; 8 positions match TRBD2. This CDR3 spans 16 amino acids. Germline-derived CDR1 and CDR2 are SGHVS and FQNEAQ. V shed 2 bases, J shed 7 bases, and the junction held 10 bases outside the gene matches. CDR3 protein: CASSLTPGLVLNEQFF. The CDR3, as DNA: TGTGCCAGCAGCTTAACCCCGGGACTAGTCTTAAATGAGCAGTTCTTC.

In its sample, this clonotype was seen a few times. The J gene is TRBJ2-7, the V gene TRBV4-1; 10 bases line up with TRBD2. CDR1 is MGHRA, CDR2 YSYEKL, per germline. The J segment lost 2 bases and the V segment lost 0 bases, leaving 7 bases of the junction unmatched. The CDR3 totals 17 residues. The CDR3 DNA sequence: TGCGCCAGCAGCCAAGATGTAGCGGGAGGCCCCCCCTACGAGCAGTACTTC. Translated, it gives CASSQDVAGGPPYEQYF.

This clonotype has just a few counts. This rearrangement joins TRBV20-1 to TRBJ2-1, with a possible D match to TRBD2 (7 bases). Germline V lookup: CDR1 DFQATT, CDR2 SNEGSKA (reference sequence). The CDR3 length is 13 residues. With 5 bases removed from V and 3 bases from J, the gap between germline ends came to 11 bases. In nucleotides, the CDR3 is TGCAGTGCTGGGGGGGCCAGCTACAATGAGCAGTTCTTC. Protein: CSAGGASYNEQFF.

Relative to its sample, this clonotype is medium-sized (0.01 to 0.1%). This chain connects TRBV28 to TRBJ2-1, with D tentatively TRBD2 (5 bases). CDR1 and CDR2 from the germline V gene are MDHEN and SYDVKM. This CDR3 is 12 amino acids long. The V end was cut by 2 bases, the J end by 8 bases, with 7 bases between. CDR3: CASSLRTDEQFF. CDR3 nucleotide sequence: TGTGCCAGCAGTTTAAGGACTGATGAGCAGTTCTTC.

In its sample, this clonotype was seen a few times. The chain links TRBV7-2 to TRBJ2-7; D is possibly TRBD2 (6 bases). This CDR3 comprises 16 residues. V was clipped by 1 base and J by 4 bases, with 17 bases between them. Germline V gene sequence: CDR1 SGHTA, CDR2 FQGNSA. The CDR3 nucleotides are TGTGCCAGCAGCTTAGATAAATTGCGGGGACGATACGAGCAGTACTTC. Its translation: CASSLDKLRGRYEQYF.

The chain couples TRBV12-3 or TRBV12-4 to TRBJ2-3; 8 bases match TRBD1. The length of the CDR3 is 15 residues. V was pared by 4 bases and J by 3 bases, with 6 bases of the junction left unmatched. CDR3 region: CASSSDRGWTDTQYF. DNA of the CDR3: TGTGCCAGCAGTTCCGACAGGGGATGGACAGATACGCAGTATTTT.

The chain recombines TRBV14 with TRBJ2-5; either TRBD1 or TRBD2 may fit D (5 bases each). CDR1 SGHDN and CDR2 FVKESK come from the germline V gene. This CDR3 contains 14 residues. V lost 2 bases and J lost 5, with 12 bases in between. CDR3: CASSQLGVVETQYF. In DNA form, the CDR3 reads TGTGCCAGCAGCCAACTGGGGGTAGTCGAGACCCAGTACTTC.